This T cell receptor beta chain was captured in a study of blood T cell repertoires in COVID-19. In the study overall: Acute and convalescent COVID-19 specimens originated in the United States, Italy and Spain. The analysed material was cDNA or gDNA that came from T cells, B-cell-depleted T cells, or PBMCs.

As originally analysed: Reference gene primer amplification yielded estimated nucleated cell counts. This table comes from immunoSEQ multiplex PCR, and its TCRdb copy is limited to in-frame clones, with some not included. V and J calls and clone size are those listed in that table; D and trimming were worked out from the DNA. The table includes 150,000 to 200,000 clones, more than 75% detected once. The sample holds a few counts of this clone. From germline, CDR1 is LNHDA and CDR2 SQIVND (reference sequence). Trimming removed 6 bases from V and 3 bases from J; junction bases left unmatched: 9. The CDR3 runs to 17 residues.

The sample was peripheral blood. This clonotype originated in a human donor in a cohort sampled during active COVID-19. This chain links TRBV19 with TRBJ2-1, with TRBD2 identical over 12 bases. CDR3 residues: CASSPLAGGPFYNEQFF. CDR3 bases: TGTGCCAGTAGCCCACTAGCGGGAGGTCCCTTCTACAATGAGCAGTTCTTC. Using reference TRBV19 and TRBJ2-1 for the parts outside the CDR3, the full variable domain is DGGITQSPKYLFRKEGQNVTLSCEQNLNHDAMYWYRQDPGQGLRLIYYSQIVNDFQKGDIAEGYSVSREKKESFPLTVTSAQKNPTAFYLCASSPLAGGPFYNEQFFGPGTRLTVL.